A selection of T cell receptor beta chains follows, all from one sample in a study of beta chain features in type 1 diabetes. Assay: immunoSEQ multiplex PCR; the TCRdb copy retains only in-frame clones and omits some. The table shows approximately 260,000 clones, with just over 20% occurring only once. Sequencing was performed on naive CD4+ T cells from blood. The receptors originated from a woman aged 40 to 55 with type 1 diabetes. Each CDR3 is given with its conserved first and last residue. A D gene is named only where the DNA matches it firmly. Not all rows give a size; the values are once, few, many and, for expanded clones, a class.

- | 14 | - | TRBJ1-1 | TRBV28 | CASSLTPPGTEAFF | TGTGCCAGCAGCCTCACCCCCCCGGGCACTGAAGCTTTCTTT
TRBD2 | 19 | few | TRBJ2-2 | TRBV18 | CASSNLRTSGTPNTGELFF | TGTGCCAGCTCAAATCTGAGGACTAGCGGGACCCCGAACACCGGGGAGCTGTTTTTT
TRBD2 | 14 | - | TRBJ2-1 | TRBV6-5 | CASVDSGRLDEQFF | TGTGCCAGCGTAGATAGCGGGAGGTTGGATGAGCAGTTCTTC
- | 12 | - | TRBJ1-2 | TRBV28 | CASSLWQYGYTF | TGTGCCAGCAGTTTATGGCAGTATGGCTACACCTTC
TRBD1 | 15 | few | TRBJ1-1 | TRBV7-2 | CASSLIGTVNTEAFF | TGTGCCAGCAGCCTAATAGGGACAGTGAACACTGAAGCTTTCTTT
- | 14 | - | TRBJ1-2 | TRBV13 | CASSLRGPGYGYTF | TGTGCCAGCAGCTTAAGGGGCCCGGGCTATGGCTACACCTTC
TRBD1 | 14 | - | TRBJ1-2 | TRBV6-5 | CASAYYGTGGGYTF | TGTGCCAGCGCCTACTATGGGACAGGAGGCGGCTACACCTTC
- | 13 | - | TRBJ2-7 | TRBV5-1 | CASSFRESYEQYF | TGCGCCAGCAGCTTTAGGGAGAGCTACGAGCAGTACTTC
- | 13 | - | TRBJ2-5 | TRBV6-6 | CASSHRGGETQYF | TGTGCCAGCAGCCACAGGGGGGGAGAGACCCAGTACTTC
- | 15 | few | TRBJ2-5 | TRBV28 | CASSLGAQGVETQYF | TGTGCCAGCAGTTTGGGGGCGCAGGGAGTGGAGACCCAGTACTTC
- | 10 | - | TRBJ2-7 | TRBV2 | CASSHYEQYF | TGTGCCAGCAGTCACTACGAGCAGTACTTC
TRBD2 | 17 | - | TRBJ2-1 | TRBV5-4 | CASSLGLAGGTYNEQFF | TGTGCCAGCAGCTTGGGTTTAGCGGGAGGGACCTACAATGAGCAGTTCTTC
- | 13 | - | TRBJ1-6 | TRBV2 | CASRNRENSPLHF | TGTGCCAGCAGAAACAGGGAGAATTCACCCCTCCACTTT
- | 14 | - | TRBJ2-3 | TRBV9 | CASSFRLLPDTQYF | TGTGCCAGCAGCTTTCGACTCCTCCCAGATACGCAGTATTTT
- | 15 | - | TRBJ2-1 | TRBV14 | CASSQRASAYNEQFF | TGTGCCAGCAGCCAGAGGGCTAGCGCGTACAATGAGCAGTTCTTC
- | 13 | - | TRBJ1-1 | TRBV7-2 | CASSQGQNTEAFF | TGTGCCAGCAGCCAGGGACAGAACACTGAAGCTTTCTTT
- | 13 | few | TRBJ1-1 | TRBV9 | CASGQGENTEAFF | TGTGCCAGCGGACAAGGGGAGAACACTGAAGCTTTCTTT